This T cell receptor beta chain emerged from a study of T-cell reconstitution after alpha-beta-depleted transplantation in children. The V gene end was trimmed by 3 bases and the J gene end by 4 bases; junction bases not matched to a gene: 3. Germline CDR1 SGHNT, CDR2 YENEEA. The CDR3 spans 14 residues. A TCRbeta library incorporating unique molecular identifiers was prepared. TCRdb ran MiXCR on the PCR reads and lists one entry per CDR3 protein. The repertoire holds more than 550,000 distinct CDR3 sequences, with 8% to 11% as singletons. This clonotype was found many times. The source material was PBMCs from the stem cell graft donor, sampled from the stem cell graft. The receptor was isolated from a human donor who donated a stem cell graft to a child with acute myeloid leukemia. V and J are TRBV11-3 and TRBJ1-1; TRBD1 matches at 9 bases. The CDR3 DNA is TGTGCCAGCAGCTTGGGACAGGGTAGCACTGAAGCTTTCTTT. Translated, it gives CASSLGQGSTEAFF.